This T cell receptor (beta chain) was captured in a study of shared clonotypes between healthy human individuals. DNA at around 190 ng, tens of thousands of T cell genomes, went into sorted-subset replicate PCRs. Sequencing was performed with immunoSEQ multiplex PCR; in TCRdb, only in-frame clones are kept and a portion is missing. Of 2 million to 2.5 million clones in the sample, 90% to 95% are singletons; the top ten hold around 0.4%. HIV-negative, healthy adults without recent acute infections or vaccinations were the donors. Caucasian adults residing in Nashville, Tennessee made up all the donors. Study-wide results and limits: Memory subsets generally showed lower estimated richness than naive subsets.

In regard to this clone: Its cognate antigen is unknown.

The CDR3 is 13 amino acids. V was clipped by 9 bases and J by 7 bases; unmatched bases: 4. Germline-derived CDR1 and CDR2 are MNHEY and SVGAGI. The sample comprised naive CD4+ T cells from PBMCs. Subset meaning: CD45RA+ positively selected. The receptor was derived from a man between 18 and 35 years old in good health. Some clones in this sample may be carry-over from other donors' samples. The genes are TRBV6-5 and TRBJ1-6, with 9 bases lining up with TRBD1. CDR3 sequence: CASGQGRNSPLHF. The CDR3 bases are TGTGCCAGTGGACAGGGGAGAAATTCACCCCTCCACTTT.